Presented here are 16 T cell receptor beta chains from one specimen sequenced in a study of blood T cell repertoires in COVID-19. Sequencing used immunoSEQ multiplex PCR; TCRdb keeps in-frame clones, though not all of them. The sample yields about 46,000 clones, about four fifths seen once. Sequenced sample: peripheral blood. The receptors come from a woman older than 75 with acute or convalescent COVID-19.

This chain's CDR3 is CATSRDTLGVVNSPLHF. CDR3 sequence (DNA): TGTGCCACCAGCAGAGACACGTTAGGGGTTGTTAATTCACCCCTCCACTTT. The chain has TRBV15 and TRBJ1-6; D may be TRBD1 (5 bases). CDR3 length equals 17 residues. From germline, CDR1 is LNHNV and CDR2 YYDKDF (reference sequence). With 0 bases removed from V and 6 bases from J, the gap between germline ends came to 15 bases.

This clone has a single count. The V call is TRBV21-1, the J call TRBJ1-1; the D call TRBD1 from the table was never checked on the DNA. TRBV21-1 constitutes a pseudogene. The CDR3 is 15 amino acids. CDR3 residues: CASRPISDLNTEAFF. As DNA, the CDR3 is TGTGCCAGCAGGCCGATCTCAGATCTGAACACTGAAGCTTTCTTT.

The V and J genes are TRBV3-1 (or the pseudogene TRBV3-2) and TRBJ1-4, with TRBD1 matching over 11 bases. The germline V gene encodes CDR1 LGHDT and CDR2 YNNKEL (reference sequence). CDR3 size: 15 residues. J lost 7 bases, V lost 5 bases, and 6 bases had no gene match. CDR3 region: CASSYRTGGIEKLFF. CDR3 nucleotides: TGTGCCAGCAGCTATCGGACAGGGGGCATTGAAAAACTGTTTTTT.

The chain uses TRBV7-2 and TRBJ2-7, with 9 positions matching TRBD1. In germline, CDR1 is SGHTA, CDR2 FQGNSA. The trim removed 2 bases at V and 8 bases at J, leaving 19 bases unmatched. The CDR3 extends over 18 amino acids. The CDR3 region is CASSLTPPGTGGSSKQYF. In nucleotides, the CDR3 is TGTGCCAGCAGCTTAACCCCCCCCGGAACAGGGGGCTCCTCCAAGCAGTACTTC.

V usage is TRBV6-5 and J usage is TRBJ1-6; no definite D call. The germline V gene encodes CDR1 MNHEY and CDR2 SVGAGI. The V end lost 3 bases, the J end lost 10 bases, and 13 bases lay between the germline ends. The CDR3 is 14 amino acids. The CDR3 DNA is TGTGCCAGCAGTTATGGGCAGCCGGGGTCACCCCTCCACTTT. Translation gives CASSYGQPGSPLHF.

The rearrangement links TRBV19 to TRBJ2-1; a weak D match, TRBD1 (6 bases). Trimming removed 5 bases at V and 6 bases at J, with 11 bases between. The germline gives CDR1 LNHDA, CDR2 SQIVND (reference sequence). CDR3 size: 13 residues. The CDR3 DNA is TGTGCCAGTAGTCCTAACAGGGCCAATGAGCAGTTCTTC. Translating gives CASSPNRANEQFF.

J is TRBJ2-5 and V is TRBV19; 7 bases match TRBD1. The germline V gene has CDR1 LNHDA and CDR2 SQIVND (reference sequence). J was trimmed by 3 bases and V by 7 bases; bases with no gene match: 5. The CDR3 extends over 13 amino acids. The CDR3: CASNRQGEETQYF. The CDR3 region has the DNA TGTGCCAGTAATCGTCAGGGGGAAGAGACCCAGTACTTC. Full variable domain (missing parts from reference TRBV19 and TRBJ2-5): DGGITQSPKYLFRKEGQNVTLSCEQNLNHDAMYWYRQDPGQGLRLIYYSQIVNDFQKGDIAEGYSVSREKKESFPLTVTSAQKNPTAFYLCASNRQGEETQYFGPGTRLLVL.

The J gene is TRBJ1-3, the V gene TRBV9, with 10 bases fitting TRBD1. The CDR3 contains 18 residues. The germline V gene has CDR1 SGDLS and CDR2 YYNGEE. V lost 0 bases and J lost 4; bases outside the gene matches: 10. This CDR3 reads CASSVASGQGFAGNTIYF. CDR3 sequence (DNA): TGTGCCAGCAGCGTAGCTTCGGGACAGGGGTTTGCCGGAAACACCATATATTTT.

This clone was observed a single time. CDR3 coding DNA: TGTGCCAGTAGCTGGGGGGGACAGGCTCAGCCCCAGCATTTT. Its protein is CASSWGGQAQPQHF. The gene calls are TRBV19 and TRBJ1-5; TRBD1 aligns across 8 bases. The V gene's germline CDR1 is LNHDA and CDR2 SQIVND (reference sequence). V trimming: 6 bases; J trimming: 6 bases; junction bases outside the gene matches: 7. The CDR3 is made up of 14 amino acids.

There are a few counts of this clone. The V gene is TRBV19, the J gene TRBJ2-2; D perhaps matches TRBD2 (6 bases). The CDR3 covers 15 residues. Germline V lookup: CDR1 LNHDA, CDR2 SQIVND (reference sequence). Trimming stripped 7 bases from V and 6 bases from J, with 18 bases between. CDR3 DNA: TGTGCCAGTACTTCCCCGGGACTTGTCCCCGGGGAGCTGTTTTTT. This sequence encodes CASTSPGLVPGELFF.

By sample fraction, this clone is medium-sized. The V gene is TRBV13, the J gene TRBJ1-4, with no clear D. Germline values: CDR1 PRHDT, CDR2 FYEKMQ (reference sequence). The V end lost 0 bases, the J end lost 10 bases, and 12 bases lay between the germline ends. This CDR3 is 14 amino acids long. In DNA form, the CDR3 reads TGTGCCAGCAGCTTAGGGGACCTGGAGGGAAAACTGTTTTTT. The encoded protein is CASSLGDLEGKLFF.

A single count supports this clone. The V and J genes are TRBV6-5 and TRBJ2-2; possible D gene TRBD1, 6 bases. The length of the CDR3 is 14 residues. Per the germline V gene, CDR1 is MNHEY and CDR2 is SVGAGI. Trimming shortened V by 6 bases and J by 0 bases, and 8 bases separated the two germline ends. This chain's CDR3 is CASRRTANTGELFF. CDR3 coding DNA: TGTGCCAGCAGACGGACAGCGAACACCGGGGAGCTGTTTTTT.

V usage is TRBV5-8 and J usage is TRBJ2-7; D is unresolved. Trimming pared 0 bases from V and 2 bases from J, leaving 9 bases between. Germline V gene data show CDR1 as SGHTS and CDR2 as YDEGEE. The length of the CDR3 is 14 residues. The CDR3 region is CASSLVYKTYEQYF. The CDR3 bases are TGTGCCAGCAGCTTGGTTTACAAGACCTACGAGCAGTACTTC.

The chain uses TRBV6-5 and TRBJ1-5; 10 nucleotides line up with TRBD1. This CDR3 is built from 14 residues. After removal of 5 bases from V and 6 bases from J, the junction contained 4 bases not matched to a gene. Germline values: CDR1 MNHEY, CDR2 SVGAGI. The CDR3 nucleotides read TGTGCCAGCAGTATTGGACAGGGGGGTCAGCCCCAGCATTTT. The encoded protein is CASSIGQGGQPQHF.

The CDR3: CASSSRQYQETQYF. The CDR3 DNA sequence: TGTGCCAGCAGCTCACGACAGTACCAAGAGACCCAGTACTTC. The rearrangement uses TRBV5-6 and TRBJ2-5; possibly TRBD1 for D (5 bases). The CDR3 is made up of 14 amino acids. Germline CDR1 SGHDT, CDR2 YYEEEE. The V and J ends lost 3 bases and 0 bases respectively, with 9 bases between them.

The chain combines TRBV5-5 with TRBJ1-1; D gene uncertain. Germline-derived CDR1 and CDR2 are SGHKS and YYEKEE (reference sequence). The CDR3 sequence is 16 residues long. Trimming removed 0 bases at V and 1 base at J, with 13 bases between. The CDR3 is CASSLDLRGGNTEAFF. In DNA form, the CDR3 reads TGTGCCAGCAGCTTGGATCTCCGAGGAGGGAACACTGAAGCTTTCTTT. Looking up the rest from reference TRBV5-5 and TRBJ1-1 gives the full variable domain: DAGVTQSPTHLIKTRGQQVTLRCSPISGHKSVSWYQQVLGQGPQFIFQYYEKEERGRGNFPDRFSARQFPNYSSELNVNALLLGDSALYLCASSLDLRGGNTEAFFGQGTRLTVV.